This T cell receptor beta chain was sequenced in a study of preoperative IRX-2 immunotherapy in early breast cancer. Treatment reported: preoperative locoregional IRX-2 cytokine immunotherapy. Samples came from a phase Ib trial of preoperative locoregional IRX-2 cytokine immunotherapy. The table lists this clone with a count of one. The CDR3 is made up of 18 amino acids. Trimming removed 4 bases from V and 0 bases from J; junction bases left unmatched: 7. Germline V gene data show CDR1 as MRHNA and CDR2 as SNTAGT. The table came from immunoSEQ multiplex PCR; TCRdb's copy has only in-frame clones and leaves some out. The table includes around 57,000 clones, 94% detected once.

The rearrangement uses TRBV6-4 and TRBJ2-2, with 11 bases aligning to TRBD2. The receptor was isolated from a human donor with breast cancer. The material was obtained from a patient treated with IRX-2 immunotherapy. CDR3 in amino acids: CASSVELAGVANTGELFF. The CDR3 DNA follows: TGTGCCAGCAGTGTGGAACTAGCGGGGGTCGCGAACACCGGGGAGCTGTTTTTT.